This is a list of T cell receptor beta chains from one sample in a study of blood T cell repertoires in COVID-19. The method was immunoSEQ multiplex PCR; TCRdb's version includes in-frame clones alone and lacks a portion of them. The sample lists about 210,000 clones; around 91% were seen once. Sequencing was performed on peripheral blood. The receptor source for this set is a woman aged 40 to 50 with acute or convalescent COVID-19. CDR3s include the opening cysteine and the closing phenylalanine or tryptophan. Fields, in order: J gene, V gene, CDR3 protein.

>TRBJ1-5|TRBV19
CASSILTGGVQGSNQPQHF
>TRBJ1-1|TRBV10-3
CAAVGTDMNTEAFF
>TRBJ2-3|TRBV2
CASSVGQGAPITQYF
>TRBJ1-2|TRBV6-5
CASSYSGTYGYTF
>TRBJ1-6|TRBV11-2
CASSLGGIYSPLHF
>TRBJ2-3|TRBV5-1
CASSLTGTSDADTQYF
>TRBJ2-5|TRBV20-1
CSASTWGRGHETQYF
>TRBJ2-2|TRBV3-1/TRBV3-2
CASSHRRTGAGELFF
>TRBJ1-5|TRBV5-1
CASSLLAGNQPQHF
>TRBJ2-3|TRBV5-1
CASSWGSGGAANTQYF
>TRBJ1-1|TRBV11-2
CASSLVTGLSTEAFF
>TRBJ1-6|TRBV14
CASSPPGGSRGNSPLHF
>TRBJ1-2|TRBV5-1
CASSLAQGANGYTF
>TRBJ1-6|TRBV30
CAWRFGQGGNSPLHF